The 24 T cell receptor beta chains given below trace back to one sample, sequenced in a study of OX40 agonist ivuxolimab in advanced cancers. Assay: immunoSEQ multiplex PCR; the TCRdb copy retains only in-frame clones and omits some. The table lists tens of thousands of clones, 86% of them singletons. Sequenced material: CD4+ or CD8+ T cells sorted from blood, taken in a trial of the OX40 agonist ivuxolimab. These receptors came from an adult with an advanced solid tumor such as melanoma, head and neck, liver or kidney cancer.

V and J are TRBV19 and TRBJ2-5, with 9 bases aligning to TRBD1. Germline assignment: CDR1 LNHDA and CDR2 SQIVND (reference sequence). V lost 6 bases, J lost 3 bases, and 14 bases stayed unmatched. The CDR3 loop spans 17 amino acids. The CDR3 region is CASRPRSGTGSEETQYF. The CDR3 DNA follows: TGTGCCAGTAGACCCCGGTCTGGGACAGGGTCCGAAGAGACCCAGTACTTC.

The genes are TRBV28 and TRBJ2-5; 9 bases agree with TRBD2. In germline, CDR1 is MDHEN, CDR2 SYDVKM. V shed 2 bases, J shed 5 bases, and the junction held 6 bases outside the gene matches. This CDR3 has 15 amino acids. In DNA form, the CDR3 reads TGTGCCAGCAGTTTAAACGCGGGAGGGGGTGAGACCCAGTACTTC. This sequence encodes CASSLNAGGGETQYF.

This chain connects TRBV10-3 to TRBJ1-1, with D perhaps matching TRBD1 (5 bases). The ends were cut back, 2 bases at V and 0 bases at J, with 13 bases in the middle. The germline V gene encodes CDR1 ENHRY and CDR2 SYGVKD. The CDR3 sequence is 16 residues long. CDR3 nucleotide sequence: TGTGCCATCAGTGAGGGGGGGGGTAGCATGAACACTGAAGCTTTCTTT. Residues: CAISEGGGSMNTEAFF.

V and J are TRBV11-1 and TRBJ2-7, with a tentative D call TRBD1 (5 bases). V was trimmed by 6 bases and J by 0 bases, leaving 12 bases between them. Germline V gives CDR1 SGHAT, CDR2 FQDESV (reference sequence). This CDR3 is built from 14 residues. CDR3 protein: CASRRTWNSYEQYF. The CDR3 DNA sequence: TGTGCCAGCAGGCGGACATGGAACTCCTACGAGCAGTACTTC.

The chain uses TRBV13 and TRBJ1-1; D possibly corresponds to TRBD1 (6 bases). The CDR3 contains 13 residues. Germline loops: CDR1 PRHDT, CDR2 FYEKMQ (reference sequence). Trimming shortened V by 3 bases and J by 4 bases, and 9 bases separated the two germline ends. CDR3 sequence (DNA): TGTGCCAGCAGCTTCACAGGGATCACTGAAGCTTTCTTT. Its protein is CASSFTGITEAFF.

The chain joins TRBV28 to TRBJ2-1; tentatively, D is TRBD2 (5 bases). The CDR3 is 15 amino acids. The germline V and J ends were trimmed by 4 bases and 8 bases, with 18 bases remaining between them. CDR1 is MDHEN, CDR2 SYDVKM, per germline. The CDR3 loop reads CASSSSGEGKDEQFF. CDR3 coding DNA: TGTGCCAGCAGTTCCTCTGGAGAGGGAAAGGATGAGCAGTTCTTC. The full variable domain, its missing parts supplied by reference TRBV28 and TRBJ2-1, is DVKVTQSSRYLVKRTGEKVFLECVQDMDHENMFWYRQDPGLGLRLIYFSYDVKMKEKGDIPEGYSVSREKKERFSLILESASTNQTSMYLCASSSSGEGKDEQFFGPGTRLTVL.

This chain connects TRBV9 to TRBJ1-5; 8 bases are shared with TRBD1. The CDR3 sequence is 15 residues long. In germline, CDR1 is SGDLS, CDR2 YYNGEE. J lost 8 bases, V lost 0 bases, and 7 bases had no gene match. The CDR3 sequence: CASSVATGEAEPQHF. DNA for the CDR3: TGTGCCAGCAGCGTAGCGACAGGGGAGGCAGAGCCCCAGCATTTT.

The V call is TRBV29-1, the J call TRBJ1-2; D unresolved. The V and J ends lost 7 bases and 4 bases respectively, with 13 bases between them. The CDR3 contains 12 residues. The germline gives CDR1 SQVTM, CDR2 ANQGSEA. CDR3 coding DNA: TGCAGCGCCGACGACACCTCCTATGGCTACACCTTC. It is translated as CSADDTSYGYTF.

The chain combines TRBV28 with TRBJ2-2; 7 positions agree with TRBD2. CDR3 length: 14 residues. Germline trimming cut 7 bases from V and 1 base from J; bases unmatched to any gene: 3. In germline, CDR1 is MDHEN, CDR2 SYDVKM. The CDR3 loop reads CASIPSGNTGELFF. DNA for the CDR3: TGTGCCAGCATCCCTAGCGGGAACACCGGGGAGCTGTTTTTT.

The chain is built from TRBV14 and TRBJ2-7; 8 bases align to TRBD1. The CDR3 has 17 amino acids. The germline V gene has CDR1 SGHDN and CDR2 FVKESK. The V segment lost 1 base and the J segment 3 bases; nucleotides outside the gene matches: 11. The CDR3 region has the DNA TGTGCCAGCAGCCAAGTTCTAAGGACAGGGCTGAACTACGAGCAGTACTTC. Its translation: CASSQVLRTGLNYEQYF.

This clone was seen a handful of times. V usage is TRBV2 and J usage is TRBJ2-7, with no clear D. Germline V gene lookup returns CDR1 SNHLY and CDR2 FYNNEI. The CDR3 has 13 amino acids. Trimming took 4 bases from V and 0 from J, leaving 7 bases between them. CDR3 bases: TGTGCCAGCAGTGGAGACGGCTCCTACGAGCAGTACTTC. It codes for CASSGDGSYEQYF.

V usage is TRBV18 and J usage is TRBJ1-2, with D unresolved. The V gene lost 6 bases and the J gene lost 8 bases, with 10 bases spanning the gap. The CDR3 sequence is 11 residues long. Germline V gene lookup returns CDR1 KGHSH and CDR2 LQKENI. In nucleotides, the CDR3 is TGTGCCAGCTCCCGGGAGGAGGGCTACACCTTC. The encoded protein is CASSREEGYTF.

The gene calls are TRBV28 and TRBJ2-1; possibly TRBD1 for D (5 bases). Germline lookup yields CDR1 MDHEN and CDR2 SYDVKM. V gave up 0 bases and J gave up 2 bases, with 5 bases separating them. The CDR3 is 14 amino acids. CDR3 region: CASSLWDTYNEQFF. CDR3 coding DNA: TGTGCCAGCAGTTTATGGGACACCTACAATGAGCAGTTCTTC.

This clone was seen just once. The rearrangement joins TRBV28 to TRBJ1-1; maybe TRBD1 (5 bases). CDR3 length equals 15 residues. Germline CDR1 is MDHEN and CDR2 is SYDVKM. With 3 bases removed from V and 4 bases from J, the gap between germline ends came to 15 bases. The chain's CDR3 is CASSLSQGAGTEAFF. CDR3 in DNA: TGTGCCAGCAGTTTGTCTCAGGGCGCGGGCACTGAAGCTTTCTTT. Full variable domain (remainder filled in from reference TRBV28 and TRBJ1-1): DVKVTQSSRYLVKRTGEKVFLECVQDMDHENMFWYRQDPGLGLRLIYFSYDVKMKEKGDIPEGYSVSREKKERFSLILESASTNQTSMYLCASSLSQGAGTEAFFGQGTRLTVV.

Here the CDR3 reads CAISQTSGKLGNEQFF. The CDR3 DNA reads TGTGCCATCAGTCAGACTAGCGGGAAATTAGGCAATGAGCAGTTCTTC. V gene TRBV10-3 combines with J gene TRBJ2-1; TRBD2 aligns across 11 bases. Germline V gene data show CDR1 as ENHRY and CDR2 as SYGVKD. The V gene end was trimmed by 5 bases and the J gene end by 6 bases; junction bases not matched to a gene: 9. The CDR3 extends over 16 amino acids.

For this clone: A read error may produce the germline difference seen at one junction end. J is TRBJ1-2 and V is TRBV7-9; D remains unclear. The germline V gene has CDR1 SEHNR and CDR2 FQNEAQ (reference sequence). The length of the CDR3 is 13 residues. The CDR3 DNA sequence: TGTGCCAGCAGTTTAGAGACTAACTATGGCTACACCTTC. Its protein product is CASSLETNYGYTF.

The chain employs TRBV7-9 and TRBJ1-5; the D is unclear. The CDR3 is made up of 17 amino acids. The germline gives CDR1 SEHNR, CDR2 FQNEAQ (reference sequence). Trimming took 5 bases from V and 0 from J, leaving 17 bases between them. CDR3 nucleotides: TGTGCCAGCAGCCACGGCCCGGCAAGTCTTAGCAATCAGCCCCAGCATTTT. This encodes CASSHGPASLSNQPQHF.

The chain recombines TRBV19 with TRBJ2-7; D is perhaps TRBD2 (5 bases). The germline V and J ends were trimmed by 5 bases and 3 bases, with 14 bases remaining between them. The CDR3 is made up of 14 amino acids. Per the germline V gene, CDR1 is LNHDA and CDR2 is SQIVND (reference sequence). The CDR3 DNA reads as TGTGCCAGTAGTGACTCCTCAGCGGTCTACGAGCAGTACTTC. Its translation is CASSDSSAVYEQYF.

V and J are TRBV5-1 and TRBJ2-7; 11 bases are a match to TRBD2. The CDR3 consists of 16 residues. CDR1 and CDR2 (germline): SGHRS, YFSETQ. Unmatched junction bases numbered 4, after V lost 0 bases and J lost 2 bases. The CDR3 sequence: CASSLVGTSGAYEQYF. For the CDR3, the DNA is TGCGCCAGCAGCTTGGTTGGGACTAGCGGTGCCTACGAGCAGTACTTC.

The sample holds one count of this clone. As DNA, the CDR3 is TGTGCCAGCAGTCCGACTAGCGGCCTGTCGCGTGAGCAGTTCTTC. It encodes CASSPTSGLSREQFF. This chain links TRBV27 with TRBJ2-1; 9 bases align to TRBD2. This CDR3 has 15 amino acids. Trimming removed 5 bases from V and 9 bases from J; junction bases left unmatched: 11. In germline, CDR1 is MNHEY, CDR2 SMNVEV (reference sequence).

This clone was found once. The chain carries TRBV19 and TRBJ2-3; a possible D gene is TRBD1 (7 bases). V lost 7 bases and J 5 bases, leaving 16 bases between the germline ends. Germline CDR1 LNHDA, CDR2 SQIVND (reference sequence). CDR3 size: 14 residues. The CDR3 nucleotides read TGTGCCAGTACCCCCTCAGGGGGGCAAGATACGCAGTATTTT. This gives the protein CASTPSGGQDTQYF.

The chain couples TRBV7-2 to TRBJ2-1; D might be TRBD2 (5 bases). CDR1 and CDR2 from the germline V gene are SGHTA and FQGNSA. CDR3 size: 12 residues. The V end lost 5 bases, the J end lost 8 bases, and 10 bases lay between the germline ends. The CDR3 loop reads CASSPMRDEQFF. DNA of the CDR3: TGTGCCAGCAGCCCGATGCGGGATGAGCAGTTCTTC.

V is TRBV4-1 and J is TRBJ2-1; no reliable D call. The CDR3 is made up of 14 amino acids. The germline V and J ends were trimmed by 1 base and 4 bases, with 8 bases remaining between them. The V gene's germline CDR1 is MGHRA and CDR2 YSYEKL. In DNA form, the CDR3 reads TGCGCCAGCAGCCAAGTCCGGGCGTACAATGAGCAGTTCTTC. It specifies CASSQVRAYNEQFF.

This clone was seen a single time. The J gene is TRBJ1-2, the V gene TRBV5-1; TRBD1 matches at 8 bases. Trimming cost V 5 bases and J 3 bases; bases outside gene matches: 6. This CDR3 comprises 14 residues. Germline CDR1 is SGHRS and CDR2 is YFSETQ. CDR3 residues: CASRRGQGDYGYTF. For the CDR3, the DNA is TGCGCCAGCAGACGTGGACAGGGAGACTATGGCTACACCTTC.